The 23 T cell receptor beta chains presented below share a single source sample, sequenced in a study of T cell responses to AZD1222 COVID-19 vaccine. The protocol was immunoSEQ multiplex PCR, while the TCRdb copy is restricted to in-frame clones and leaves out a portion. There are about 110,000 clones in the sample; 81% occur only once, and approximately 5% lies in the top ten. The sequences come from peripheral blood, collected on day 0 of AZD1222 vaccination. These receptors originate from an adult in good health.

The gene calls are TRBV9 and TRBJ2-2; TRBD2 matches at 11 bases. The CDR3 loop spans 18 amino acids. The trim removed 0 bases at V and 2 bases at J, leaving 6 bases unmatched. Germline V gene lookup returns CDR1 SGDLS and CDR2 YYNGEE. CDR3 loop: CASSVEGSGRANTGELFF. CDR3 DNA: TGTGCCAGCAGCGTAGAAGGTAGCGGGAGGGCCAACACCGGGGAGCTGTTTTTT.

This rearrangement joins TRBV30 to TRBJ2-1, with TRBD2 matching 10 bases. Trimming took 3 bases from V and 1 from J; bases not matched to a gene: 3. The germline V gene encodes CDR1 GTSNPN and CDR2 SVGIG (reference sequence). The CDR3 is made up of 15 amino acids. The CDR3: CAWRLSGGSYNEQFF. CDR3 coding DNA: TGTGCCTGGAGACTTAGCGGGGGGTCCTACAATGAGCAGTTCTTC.

V usage is TRBV9 and J usage is TRBJ2-1; no firm D call. CDR3 length equals 11 residues. Germline CDR1 and CDR2: SGDLS and YYNGEE. Trimming removed 0 bases at V and 7 bases at J, with 2 bases between. As DNA, the CDR3 is TGTGCCAGCAGCGTAGAGAATGAGCAGTTCTTC. Encoded protein: CASSVENEQFF.

The chain is built from TRBV6-4 and TRBJ2-3, with D perhaps being TRBD1 or TRBD2 (5 bases each). The CDR3 contains 13 residues. V was cut by 3 bases and J by 4 bases, with 8 bases left in between. From germline, CDR1 is MRHNA and CDR2 SNTAGT. CDR3 protein: CASSDEGSDTQYF. In nucleotides, the CDR3 is TGTGCCAGCAGTGATGAGGGGTCAGATACGCAGTATTTT.

The chain employs TRBV7-2 and TRBJ1-1; D possibly corresponds to TRBD1 (6 bases). V lost 4 bases and J 7 bases, leaving 16 bases between the germline ends. Germline CDR1 and CDR2: SGHTA and FQGNSA. There are 14 residues in the CDR3. For the CDR3, the DNA is TGTGCCAGCAGCTCGAGACAGGCTGCTTTTGAAGCTTTCTTT. Translated, it gives CASSSRQAAFEAFF.

V usage is TRBV11-2 and J usage is TRBJ2-2; perhaps D is TRBD1 or TRBD2 (6 bases each). The CDR3 totals 13 residues. Germline-derived CDR1 and CDR2 are SGHAT and FQNNGV. The germline V and J ends were trimmed by 5 bases and 5 bases, with 9 bases remaining between them. CDR3 region: CASSVGGTGELFF. In DNA, the CDR3 is TGTGCCAGCAGCGTAGGGGGGACCGGGGAGCTGTTTTTT.

The chain links TRBV14 to TRBJ2-1, with TRBD2 matching over 14 bases. Per the germline V gene, CDR1 is SGHDN and CDR2 is FVKESK. This CDR3 is built from 18 residues. V lost 3 bases and J lost 4; bases outside the gene matches: 8. CDR3 DNA: TGTGCCAGCAGCCATGCAAGACTAGCGGGAGGGGGGTACAATGAGCAGTTCTTC. This translates into CASSHARLAGGGYNEQFF.

The rearrangement links TRBV30 to TRBJ1-1, with 8 bases that match TRBD1. V lost 0 bases to trimming and J lost 3 bases; unmatched junction nucleotides: 0. The CDR3 contains 13 residues. Germline V gives CDR1 GTSNPN, CDR2 SVGIG (reference sequence). CDR3 protein: CAWSVQGDTEAFF. CDR3 nucleotide sequence: TGTGCCTGGAGTGTACAGGGGGACACTGAAGCTTTCTTT.

The chain joins TRBV10-1 to TRBJ2-3; D might be TRBD2 (6 bases). V was trimmed by 3 bases and J by 4 bases, leaving 17 bases between them. Germline CDR1 reads WNHNN; CDR2 reads SYGVQD (reference sequence). This CDR3 has 16 amino acids. CDR3 protein: CASSDFHGRSADTQYF. In DNA form, the CDR3 reads TGCGCCAGCAGTGACTTCCACGGGAGATCGGCAGATACGCAGTATTTT.

The rearrangement links TRBV5-4 to TRBJ1-6; D uncertain. The CDR3 loop spans 12 amino acids. Germline V lookup: CDR1 SGHNT, CDR2 YYREEE (reference sequence). Between the trimmed V and J ends, which lost 2 bases and 13 bases, there was a span of 10 bases. CDR3 in amino acids: CASSFSREPLHF. CDR3 in DNA: TGTGCCAGCAGCTTTTCTCGGGAGCCCCTCCACTTT.

This rearrangement joins TRBV10-1 to TRBJ1-5; 9 bases line up with TRBD1. In germline, CDR1 is WNHNN, CDR2 SYGVQD (reference sequence). The CDR3 length is 15 residues. The V and J ends lost 7 bases and 3 bases, in that order; junction bases with no gene match: 7. CDR3 in amino acids: CASTTGTGINQPQHF. In DNA form, the CDR3 reads TGCGCCAGCACTACCGGGACAGGGATCAATCAGCCCCAGCATTTT.

The chain recombines TRBV7-3 with TRBJ1-1; 8 positions agree with TRBD1. This CDR3 is 15 amino acids long. Germline assignment: CDR1 SGHTA and CDR2 FQGTGA. Trimming cost V 4 bases and J 2 bases; bases outside gene matches: 6. The CDR3 loop reads CASSSQGAQNTEAFF. CDR3 bases: TGTGCCAGCAGCTCTCAGGGGGCGCAAAACACTGAAGCTTTCTTT.

The chain carries TRBV4-1 and TRBJ1-2; D is ambiguous. This CDR3 is 15 amino acids long. V was clipped by 0 bases and J by 6 bases, with 14 bases between them. In germline, CDR1 is MGHRA, CDR2 YSYEKL. The CDR3 protein is CASSQEVMKRHGYTF. CDR3 in DNA: TGCGCCAGCAGCCAAGAAGTAATGAAGAGACATGGCTACACCTTC.

This chain joins TRBV5-6 and TRBJ2-7, with 7 positions matching TRBD1. Germline lookup yields CDR1 SGHDT and CDR2 YYEEEE. The J segment lost 0 bases and the V segment lost 4 bases, leaving 13 bases of the junction unmatched. The CDR3 length is 17 residues. CDR3 DNA: TGTGCCAGCAGCACCACCTACAGGGGCCCGATCTCCTACGAGCAGTACTTC. Translated, it gives CASSTTYRGPISYEQYF. Full variable domain (outside the CDR3, taken from reference TRBV5-6 and TRBJ2-7): DAGVTQSPTHLIKTRGQQVTLRCSPKSGHDTVSWYQQALGQGPQFIFQYYEEEERQRGNFPDRFSGHQFPNYSSELNVNALLLGDSALYLCASSTTYRGPISYEQYFGPGTRLTVT.

As DNA, the CDR3 is TGTGCCAGCAGCACAGGGCTAGCGGCCTACGAGCAGTACTTC. It codes for CASSTGLAAYEQYF. The V gene is TRBV7-8, the J gene TRBJ2-7; maybe TRBD2 (7 bases). V lost 5 bases and J 2 bases, leaving 13 bases between the germline ends. CDR1 and CDR2 from the germline V gene are SGHVS and FQNEAQ. The CDR3 sequence is 14 residues long.

The V gene is TRBV18, the J gene TRBJ2-5; 7 nucleotides match TRBD1. CDR3 length: 15 residues. Germline V gives CDR1 KGHSH, CDR2 LQKENI. V lost 2 bases to trimming and J lost 8 bases; unmatched junction nucleotides: 11. CDR3 DNA sequence: TGTGCCAGCTCACCAGGACAGGTGGGGTTAGGTACCCAGTACTTC. Its translation is CASSPGQVGLGTQYF.

The rearrangement links TRBV9 to TRBJ1-1; D not resolved. The CDR3 has 15 amino acids. CDR1 SGDLS and CDR2 YYNGEE come from the germline V gene. The ends were cut back, 0 bases at V and 1 base at J, with 10 bases in the middle. CDR3 amino acids: CASSVEERKNTEAFF. In DNA, the CDR3 is TGTGCCAGCAGCGTAGAGGAGAGAAAGAACACTGAAGCTTTCTTT.

The CDR3 loop is CASSFSERDTQYF. In DNA, the CDR3 is TGCGCCAGCAGCTTTTCCGAGAGGGATACGCAGTATTTT. V is TRBV5-1 and J is TRBJ2-3; D is ambiguous. The CDR3 sequence is 13 residues long. V lost 2 bases and J 6 bases, leaving 10 bases between the germline ends. Germline CDR1 is SGHRS and CDR2 is YFSETQ.

This sequence joins TRBV13 and TRBJ2-7; tentative D call: TRBD2 (5 bases). Germline values: CDR1 PRHDT, CDR2 FYEKMQ (reference sequence). CDR3 length equals 13 residues. Between the trimmed V and J ends, which lost 5 bases and 4 bases, there was a span of 12 bases. CDR3 nucleotides: TGTGCCAGCAGCCCGTCTTGGACTTACGAGCAGTACTTC. Translation gives CASSPSWTYEQYF.

The chain combines TRBV19 with TRBJ1-4, with a weak D call TRBD1 (5 bases). Germline-derived CDR1 and CDR2 are LNHDA and SQIVND (reference sequence). V shed 4 bases and J shed 7 bases, with 13 bases lying between them. The CDR3 spans 14 residues. CDR3 nucleotide sequence: TGTGCCAGTAGTAAGTCCAGGGAGAGTGAAAAACTGTTTTTT. Amino acids: CASSKSRESEKLFF.

The genes are TRBV24-1 and TRBJ2-5; D tentatively reads TRBD1 or TRBD2 (6 bases each). The CDR3 has 16 amino acids. Germline loops: CDR1 KGHDR, CDR2 SFDVKD. Trimming cost V 4 bases and J 2 bases, with 16 bases left between them. CDR3 nucleotides: TGTGCCACCAGTGACCCCGTGGAGGGGGAACAAGAGACCCAGTACTTC. It translates to CATSDPVEGEQETQYF.

This chain connects TRBV10-2 to TRBJ1-1; unclear D gene. The CDR3 consists of 14 residues. The V and J ends lost 5 bases and 1 base respectively, with 11 bases between them. Germline V gene lookup returns CDR1 WSHSY and CDR2 SAAADI. For the CDR3, the DNA is TGCGCCAGCAGTAGTGGGAGTGAGAACACTGAAGCTTTCTTT. It is translated as CASSSGSENTEAFF.

V usage is TRBV11-3 and J usage is TRBJ2-5, with D hard to call. V lost 6 bases and J 4 bases, leaving 6 bases between the germline ends. The CDR3 length is 11 residues. CDR1 is SGHNT and CDR2 is YENEEA in the germline V gene. CDR3 loop: CASRPRETQYF. The CDR3 DNA sequence: TGTGCCAGCAGGCCAAGAGAGACCCAGTACTTC.